The rows below give T cell receptor beta chains drawn from one sample of a study of blood T cell repertoires in COVID-19. TCRdb's table, derived via immunoSEQ multiplex PCR, lists solely in-frame clones and lacks some. The data show 200,000 to 250,000 clones, 85% seen once. Sequencing used peripheral blood. The source is an older woman with COVID-19, enrolled during active disease. The CDR3 runs from the conserved cysteine through the conserved F or W. A D gene is named only where the DNA matches it firmly. Rows give clone size only sometimes, using once, few, many, or a class for an expanded clone.

TRBV18	NA	NA	TRBJ1-1	TGTGCCAGCTCACCCGCCAGGGATGATGCTTTCTTT	CASSPARDDAFF
TRBV6-4	TRBD1	NA	TRBJ1-5	TGTGCCAGCAGTTTGGACAGGGATCAGCCCCAGCATTTT	CASSLDRDQPQHF
TRBV5-8	NA	NA	TRBJ2-7	TGTGCCAGCAGCTTATGGACTAACTCCTACGAGCAGTACTTC	CASSLWTNSYEQYF
TRBV9	NA	once	TRBJ2-1	TGTGCCAGCAGCATCATAGCGGAGTCTTTTTACAATGAGCAGTTCTTC	CASSIIAESFYNEQFF
TRBV6-6	TRBD1	NA	TRBJ1-6	TGTGCCAGCAGACGACAGGGGCTAAGCTCCTATAATTCACCCCTCCACTTT	CASRRQGLSSYNSPLHF
TRBV5-1	TRBD1	NA	TRBJ1-5	TGCGCCAGCAGCTTAGGGACAGGGGGCGGTCAGCCCCAGCATTTT	CASSLGTGGGQPQHF
TRBV6-5	NA	NA	TRBJ1-2	TGTGCCAGCAGTTACTTGATGGGAGTGGCGGACGGCTACACCTTC	CASSYLMGVADGYTF
TRBV7-2	NA	NA	TRBJ1-2	TGTGCCAGCAGCTTAGTGACAGTGCATGGCTACACCTTC	CASSLVTVHGYTF
TRBV19	NA	NA	TRBJ2-4	TGTGCCAGTAGTACCCAGGGCGTACGGAGCATTCAGTACTTC	CASSTQGVRSIQYF
TRBV7-7	NA	NA	TRBJ2-1	TGTGCTAGCAGCTTAGTGTCAGGGGACAATGAGCAGTTCTTC	CASSLVSGDNEQFF
TRBV5-8	NA	NA	TRBJ1-5	TGTGCCAGCAGCTTCAGGGGAAGTCAGCCCCAGCATTTT	CASSFRGSQPQHF
TRBV24-1	TRBD1	NA	TRBJ1-2	TGTGCCACCAGTGATCGGGACAGGGGGTCGATGCAAGGCTACACCTTC	CATSDRDRGSMQGYTF
TRBV28	TRBD1	NA	TRBJ1-5	TGTGCCAGCAGACCCCGAGGACAGGGCTTTCAGCCCCAGCATTTT	CASRPRGQGFQPQHF
TRBV11-2	TRBD1	NA	TRBJ1-2	TGTGCCAGCAGCGCAAGGACAGGGTCTTTGAATGGCTACACCTTC	CASSARTGSLNGYTF
TRBV5-4	TRBD1	NA	TRBJ1-1	TGTGCCAGCAGTACCGGGACAGGAATGACTGAAGCTTTCTTT	CASSTGTGMTEAFF
TRBV7-2	NA	NA	TRBJ2-7	TGTGCCAGCAGCTTACAGGCGGGACGGGGCTACGAGCAGTACTTC	CASSLQAGRGYEQYF
TRBV6-6	TRBD1	NA	TRBJ1-2	TGTGCCAGCAGAGAAACAGGGGGCAGTGGCTACACCTTC	CASRETGGSGYTF
TRBV9	TRBD1	NA	TRBJ1-6	TGTGCCAGCAGCGTAGGGCGAGGACAGGAAAGCTCCTATAATTCACCCCTCCACTTT	CASSVGRGQESSYNSPLHF
TRBV7-2	NA	once	TRBJ1-4	TGTGCCAGCAGCCTAGGACATTCTAATGAAAAACTGTTTTTT	CASSLGHSNEKLFF
TRBV7-2	TRBD1	NA	TRBJ2-1	TGTGCCAGCAGCTTCGACAGGGGACAGGAGCAGTTCTTC	CASSFDRGQEQFF
TRBV5-6	NA	NA	TRBJ2-1	TGTGCCAGCAGCTTGGCCGCGGGGGCCGGGTTGAATGAGCAGTTCTTC	CASSLAAGAGLNEQFF
TRBV7-2	NA	NA	TRBJ1-1	TGTGCCAGCAGCTTAGGGGCAGGGATGACTGAAGCTTTCTTT	CASSLGAGMTEAFF
TRBV6-1	NA	NA	TRBJ2-1	TGTGCCAGCAGTAAAGCGGAGGCGGGCTACAATGAGCAGTTCTTC	CASSKAEAGYNEQFF
TRBV6-2/TRBV6-3	NA	NA	TRBJ1-2	TGTGCCAGCAGTTGGGCTGGGCCTAACTATGGCTACACCTTC	CASSWAGPNYGYTF
TRBV2	NA	NA	TRBJ1-2	TGTGCCAGCAGCCTCCGGGAACGGGGGTATGGCTACACCTTC	CASSLRERGYGYTF
TRBV5-5	TRBD1	few	TRBJ1-5	TGTGCCAGCAGCCAGACAGGGAATAGCAATCAGCCCCAGCATTTT	CASSQTGNSNQPQHF
TRBV28	TRBD1	NA	TRBJ1-1	TGTGCCAGCAGTAAAACCGGGACAGGCTCTTCGGGAGCTTTCTTT	CASSKTGTGSSGAFF
TRBV7-2	TRBD1	NA	TRBJ1-2	TGTGCCAGCAGCTTAATCCCCGGGACAGAAGTAACTAACTATGGCTACACCTTC	CASSLIPGTEVTNYGYTF
TRBV14	NA	NA	TRBJ2-5	TGTGCCAGCAGCCAAGATGGGGCTAGGCCAGAGACCCAGTACTTC	CASSQDGARPETQYF
TRBV5-1	TRBD1	NA	TRBJ2-2	TGCGCCAGCAGCTTGGGTCAGGGGGCTCTTGGGGAGCTGTTTTTT	CASSLGQGALGELFF
TRBV5-1	TRBD1	NA	TRBJ1-2	TGCGCCAGCAGCATGGAGACAGGGAGAAATGGCTACACCTTC	CASSMETGRNGYTF